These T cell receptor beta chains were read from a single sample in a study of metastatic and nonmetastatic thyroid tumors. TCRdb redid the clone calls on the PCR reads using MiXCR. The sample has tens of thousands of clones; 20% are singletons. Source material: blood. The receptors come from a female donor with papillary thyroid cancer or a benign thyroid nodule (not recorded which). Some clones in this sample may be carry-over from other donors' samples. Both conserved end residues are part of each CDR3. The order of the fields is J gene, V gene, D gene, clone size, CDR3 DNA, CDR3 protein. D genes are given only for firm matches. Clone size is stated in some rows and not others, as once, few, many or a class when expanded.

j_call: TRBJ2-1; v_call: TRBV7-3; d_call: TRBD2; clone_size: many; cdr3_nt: TGTGCCAGCAGCGAACTAGCGGGTTTAATTAATGAGCAGTTCTTC; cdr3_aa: CASSELAGLINEQFF
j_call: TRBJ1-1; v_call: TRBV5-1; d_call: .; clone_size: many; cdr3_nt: TGCGCCAGCAGCTTGGGGGGACGGGTTACTGAAGCTTTCTTT; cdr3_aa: CASSLGGRVTEAFF
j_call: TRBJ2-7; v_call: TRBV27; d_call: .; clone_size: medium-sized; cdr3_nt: TGTGCCAGCAGTCCCTGGTGGGTAAACGACGAGCAGTACTTC; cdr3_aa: CASSPWWVNDEQYF
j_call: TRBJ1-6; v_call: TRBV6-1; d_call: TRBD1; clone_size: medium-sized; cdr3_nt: TGTGCCAGCAGTGTACAGGGGGCCGGTTCACCCCTCCACTTT; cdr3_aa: CASSVQGAGSPLHF
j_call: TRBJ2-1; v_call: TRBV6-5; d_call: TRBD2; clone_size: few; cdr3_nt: TGTGCCAGCAGTTACCCGGGACTAGACGTCGATGAGCAGTTCTTC; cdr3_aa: CASSYPGLDVDEQFF
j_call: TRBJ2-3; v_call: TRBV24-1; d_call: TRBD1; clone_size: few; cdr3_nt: TGTGCCACCAGTGAGTTTAGGACAGGGCGCACAGATACGCAGTATTTT; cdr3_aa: CATSEFRTGRTDTQYF
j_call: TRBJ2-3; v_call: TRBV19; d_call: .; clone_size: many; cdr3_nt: TGTGCCAGTAGGCCTAACGGGGCTAGCACAGATACGCAGTATTTT; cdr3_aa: CASRPNGASTDTQYF
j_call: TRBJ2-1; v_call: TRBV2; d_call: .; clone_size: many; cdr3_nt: TGTGCCAGCAGGGATAGCTCCTACAATGAGCAGTTCTTC; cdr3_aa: CASRDSSYNEQFF
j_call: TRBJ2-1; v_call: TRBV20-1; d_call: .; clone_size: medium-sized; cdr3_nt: TGCAGTGCTAGAGATCTAAGTAGCTCCTACAATGAGCAGTTCTTC; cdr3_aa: CSARDLSSSYNEQFF
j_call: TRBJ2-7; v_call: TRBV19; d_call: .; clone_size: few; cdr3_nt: TGTGCCAGTAGTATAGTGGGTAGGTCCTACGAGCGGTACTTC; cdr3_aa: CASSIVGRSYERYF
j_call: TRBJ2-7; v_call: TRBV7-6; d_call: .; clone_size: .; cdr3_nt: TGTGCCAGCAGCTTAGAATTTCATGGCGAGCAGTACTTC; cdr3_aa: CASSLEFHGEQYF
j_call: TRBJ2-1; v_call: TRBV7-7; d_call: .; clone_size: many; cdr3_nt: TGTGCTAGCAGCCTTCTTAGGGAGGCTGAGCAGTTCTTC; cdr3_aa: CASSLLREAEQFF
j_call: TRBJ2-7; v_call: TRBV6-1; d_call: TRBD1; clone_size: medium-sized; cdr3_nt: TGTGCCAGCAGGGGACAGACTTTTTTGGGGGAGCAGTACTTC; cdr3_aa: CASRGQTFLGEQYF
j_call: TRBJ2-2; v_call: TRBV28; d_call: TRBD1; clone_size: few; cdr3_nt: TGTGCCAGCAGTTTATTTATTTGGGACAGAACCCACACCGGGGAGCTGTTTTTT; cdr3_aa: CASSLFIWDRTHTGELFF
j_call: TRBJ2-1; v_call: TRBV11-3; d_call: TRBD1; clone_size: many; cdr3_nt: TGTGCCAGCAGCTGGGGACAGCTAAGCAATGAGCAGTTCTTC; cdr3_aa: CASSWGQLSNEQFF
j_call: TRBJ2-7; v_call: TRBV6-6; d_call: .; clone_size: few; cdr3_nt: TGTGCCAGCAGTTACTCGGTCGGGAGCTACGAGCAGTACTTC; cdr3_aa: CASSYSVGSYEQYF
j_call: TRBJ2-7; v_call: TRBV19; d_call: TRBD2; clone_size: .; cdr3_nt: TGTGCCAGTAGTACCGGGACTAGCGGGAGGCCCCACTTC; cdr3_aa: CASSTGTSGRPHF